This entry features one TCR beta chain sequence. Its antigen is not known. Trimming left V 5 bases short and J 0 bases short, with 15 bases between. The V gene's germline CDR1 is MNHEY and CDR2 SMNVEV (reference sequence). The CDR3 totals 16 residues. The entry originates in a study of cytotoxic CD8 clonotypes in ibrutinib-treated CLL. Study as a whole: Samples yielded averages of approximately 260,000 productive templates and roughly 91,000 productive rearrangements.

Cryopreserved PBMCs supplied about 2 micrograms of genomic DNA for TCR beta libraries. Some clones are missing from TCRdb's copy, which holds only in-frame ones; the method was immunoSEQ multiplex PCR. The table includes about 300,000 clones, 67% detected once. Study-level findings and limits: Starting clonality was above that of age-matched healthy donors and tracked circulating CD8+ T-cell counts. Public clonotypes were seen rarely and were contracted or stable on treatment.

The sequence was obtained from a human donor with chronic lymphocytic leukemia. The sample was PBMCs, taken after 36 months of ibrutinib treatment. V is TRBV27 and J is TRBJ2-3; D is possibly TRBD1 or TRBD2 (5 bases each). The CDR3 region is CASSPTPGPSTDTQYF. CDR3 coding DNA: TGTGCCAGCAGTCCAACCCCGGGGCCCAGCACAGATACGCAGTATTTT.